This passage covers 5 T cell receptor beta chains from one sample sequenced in a study of T-cell reconstitution after alpha-beta-depleted transplantation in children. The authors prepared the TCRbeta library with unique molecular identifiers. One entry per CDR3 protein, called by TCRdb with MiXCR from the PCR reads. Among around 340,000 distinct CDR3 sequences listed, about 14% were seen once. The sample was PBMCs, taken from the stem cell graft. These receptors all come from a human donor who donated a stem cell graft to a child with Fanconi anemia.

This clonotype was picked up many times. This chain joins TRBV20-1 and TRBJ2-5; no reliable D call. The V and J ends lost 7 bases and 2 bases respectively, with 14 bases between them. The germline V gene encodes CDR1 DFQATT and CDR2 SNEGSKA (reference sequence). CDR3 length equals 13 residues. The CDR3 sequence: CSGTDGPQETQYF. Here the CDR3 DNA reads TGCAGTGGGACGGATGGGCCTCAAGAGACCCAGTACTTC.

This clonotype was counted only a few times. The V gene is TRBV20-1, the J gene TRBJ1-2; TRBD1 might be the D (5 bases). The CDR3 is 15 amino acids. V dropped 2 bases and J dropped 5 bases, with 18 bases sitting between them. Germline V gives CDR1 DFQATT, CDR2 SNEGSKA (reference sequence). CDR3 residues: CSARTHRDGQYGYTF. The CDR3 DNA is TGCAGTGCTAGAACCCACCGGGACGGGCAGTATGGCTACACCTTC.

This chain joins TRBV7-8 and TRBJ2-2, with TRBD1 identical over 7 bases. CDR3 length: 17 residues. Per the germline V gene, CDR1 is SGHVS and CDR2 is FQNEAQ. V lost 2 bases, J lost 0 bases, and 6 bases stayed unmatched. The CDR3 is CASSLSPQGANTGELFF. CDR3 DNA: TGTGCCAGCAGCTTAAGTCCCCAGGGGGCGAACACCGGGGAGCTGTTTTTT.

J is TRBJ2-7 and V is TRBV20-1; 9 bases match TRBD1. Germline V gene sequence: CDR1 DFQATT, CDR2 SNEGSKA (reference sequence). This CDR3 region has 15 residues. The V and J ends lost 2 bases and 3 bases, in that order; junction bases with no gene match: 8. The CDR3: CSARIFRDRDYEQYF. The CDR3 DNA reads TGCAGTGCTAGAATTTTCCGGGACAGGGACTACGAGCAGTACTTC.

This chain connects TRBV11-2 to TRBJ2-3, with 9 bases fitting TRBD1. Looked up from germline, CDR1 is SGHAT and CDR2 is FQNNGV. J was trimmed by 1 base and V by 5 bases; bases with no gene match: 4. The CDR3 is made up of 15 amino acids. The CDR3 region is CASSQWTGGTDTQYF. In DNA form, the CDR3 reads TGTGCCAGCAGCCAATGGACAGGGGGCACAGATACGCAGTATTTT.